This T cell receptor beta chain was identified during a study of siplizumab effects on memory and regulatory T cells. Study findings and constraints: The study found that mappable alloreactive CD4+ clones averaged about 70% Treg-derived with siplizumab and around 25% in controls. The majority of clones, roughly 75-97% of proliferating CD4+ or CD8+ clones, lacked an assignable naive or memory phenotype.

Sequence data were generated for unstimulated naive, memory, effector memory and TEMRA subsets in three donor pairs. The germline V gene has CDR1 MNHNS and CDR2 SASEGT. This CDR3 has 15 amino acids. Trimming took 1 base from V and 1 from J, leaving 10 bases between them. In regard to this clone: Its target is unknown.

Per sample, the assay covered 80,000 to 100,000 TCR templates. Produced via immunoSEQ multiplex PCR; TCRdb's table is partial and in-frame only. This sample has roughly 9,000 clones; almost 70% occur once, and the top ten carry 67%. The rearrangement joins TRBV6-1 to TRBJ1-1; D uncertain. The origin of this receptor is a human donor in good health. Sequences were obtained from effector memory CD8+ T cells sorted from blood. The sample's subset: unstimulated CD8+ effector memory T cells. The CDR3 reads CASSEVDTRNTEAFF. CDR3 sequence (DNA): TGTGCCAGCAGTGAAGTTGACACACGGAACACTGAAGCTTTCTTT.